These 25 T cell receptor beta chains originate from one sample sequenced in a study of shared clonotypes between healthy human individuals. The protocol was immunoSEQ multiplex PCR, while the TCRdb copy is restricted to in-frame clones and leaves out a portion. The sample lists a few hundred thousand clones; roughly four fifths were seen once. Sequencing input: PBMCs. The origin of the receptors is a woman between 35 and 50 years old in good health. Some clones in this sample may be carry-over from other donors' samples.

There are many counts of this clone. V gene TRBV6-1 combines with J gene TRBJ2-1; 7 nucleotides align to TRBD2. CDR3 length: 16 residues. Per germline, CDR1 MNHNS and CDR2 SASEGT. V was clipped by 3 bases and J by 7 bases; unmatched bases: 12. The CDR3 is CASSDWGAGNKNEQFF. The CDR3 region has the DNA TGTGCCAGCAGTGATTGGGGAGCGGGAAATAAAAATGAGCAGTTCTTC.

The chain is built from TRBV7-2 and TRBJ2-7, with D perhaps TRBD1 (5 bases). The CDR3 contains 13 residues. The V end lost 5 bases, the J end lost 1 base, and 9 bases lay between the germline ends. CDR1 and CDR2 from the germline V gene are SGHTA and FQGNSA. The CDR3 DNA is TGTGCCAGCAGCCTCCGGACATCCTACGAGCAGTACTTC. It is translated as CASSLRTSYEQYF. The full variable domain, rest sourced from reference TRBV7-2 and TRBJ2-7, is GAGVSQSPSNKVTEKGKDVELRCDPISGHTALYWYRQSLGQGLEFLIYFQGNSAPDKSGLPSDRFSAERTGGSVSTLTIQRTQQEDSAVYLCASSLRTSYEQYFGPGTRLTVT.

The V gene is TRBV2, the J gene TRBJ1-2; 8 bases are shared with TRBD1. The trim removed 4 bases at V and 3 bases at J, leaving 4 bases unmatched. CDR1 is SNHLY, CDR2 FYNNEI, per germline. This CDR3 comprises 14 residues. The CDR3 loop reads CASSGQDRDYGYTF. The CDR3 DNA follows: TGTGCCAGCAGTGGCCAGGACAGGGACTATGGCTACACCTTC.

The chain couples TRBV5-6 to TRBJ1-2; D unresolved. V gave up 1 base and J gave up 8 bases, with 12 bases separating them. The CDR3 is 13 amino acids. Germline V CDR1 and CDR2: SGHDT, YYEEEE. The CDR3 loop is CASSLIFSGGYTF. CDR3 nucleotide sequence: TGTGCCAGCAGCTTGATCTTTTCAGGCGGCTACACCTTC.

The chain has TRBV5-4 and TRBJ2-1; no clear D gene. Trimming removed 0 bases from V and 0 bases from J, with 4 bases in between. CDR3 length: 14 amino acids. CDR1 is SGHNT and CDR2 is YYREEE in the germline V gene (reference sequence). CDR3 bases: TGTGCCAGCAGCTTGGGGAGCTCCTACAATGAGCAGTTCTTC. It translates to CASSLGSSYNEQFF.

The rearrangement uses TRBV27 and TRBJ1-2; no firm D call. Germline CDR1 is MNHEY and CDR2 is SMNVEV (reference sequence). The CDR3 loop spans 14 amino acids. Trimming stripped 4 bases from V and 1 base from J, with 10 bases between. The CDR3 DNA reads TGTGCCAGCAGTTCCCGGGCCGGTAACTATGGCTACACCTTC. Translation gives CASSSRAGNYGYTF.

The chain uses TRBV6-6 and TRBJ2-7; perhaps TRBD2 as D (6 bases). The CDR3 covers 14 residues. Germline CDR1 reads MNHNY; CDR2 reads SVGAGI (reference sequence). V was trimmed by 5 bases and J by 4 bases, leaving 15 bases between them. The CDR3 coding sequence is TGTGCCAGCAGTCCCCCGGGACTTCTTTACGAGCAGTACTTC. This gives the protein CASSPPGLLYEQYF.

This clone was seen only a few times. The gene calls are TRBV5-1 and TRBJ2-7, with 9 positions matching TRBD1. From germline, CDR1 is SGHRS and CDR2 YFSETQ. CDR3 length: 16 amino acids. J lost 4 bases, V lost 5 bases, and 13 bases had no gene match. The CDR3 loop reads CASSLGTDRGVYEQYF. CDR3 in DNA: TGCGCCAGCAGTCTGGGAACGGACAGGGGCGTTTACGAGCAGTACTTC.

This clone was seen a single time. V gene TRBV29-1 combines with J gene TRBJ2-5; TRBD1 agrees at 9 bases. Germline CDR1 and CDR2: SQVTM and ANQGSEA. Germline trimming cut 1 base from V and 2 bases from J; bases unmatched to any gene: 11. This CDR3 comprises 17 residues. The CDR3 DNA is TGCAGCGTTGAAGGACCTCGAACAGGGGGCCCTCAAGAGACCCAGTACTTC. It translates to CSVEGPRTGGPQETQYF.

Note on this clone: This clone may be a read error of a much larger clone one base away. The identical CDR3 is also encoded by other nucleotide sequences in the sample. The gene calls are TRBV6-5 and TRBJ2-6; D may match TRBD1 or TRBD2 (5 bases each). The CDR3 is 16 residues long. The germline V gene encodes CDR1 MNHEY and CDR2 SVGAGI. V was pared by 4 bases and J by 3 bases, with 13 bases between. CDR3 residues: CASSSRGADGANVLTF. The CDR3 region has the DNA TGTGCCAGCAGTTCGCGAGGGGCGGATGGGGCCAACGTCCTGACTTTC.

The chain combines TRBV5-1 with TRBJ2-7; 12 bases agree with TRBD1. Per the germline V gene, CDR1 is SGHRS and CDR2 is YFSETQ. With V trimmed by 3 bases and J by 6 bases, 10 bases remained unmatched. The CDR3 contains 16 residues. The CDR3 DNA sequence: TGCGCCAGCAGCTCCGGGGTGGGGGACAGGGGGCCCGAGCAGTACTTC. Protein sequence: CASSSGVGDRGPEQYF.

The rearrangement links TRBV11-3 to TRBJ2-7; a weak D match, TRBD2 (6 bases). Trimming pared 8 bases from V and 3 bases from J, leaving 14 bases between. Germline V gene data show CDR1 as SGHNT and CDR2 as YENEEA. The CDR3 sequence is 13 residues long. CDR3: CASVGRGDYEQYF. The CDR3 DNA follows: TGTGCCAGCGTTGGGCGGGGTGACTACGAGCAGTACTTC.

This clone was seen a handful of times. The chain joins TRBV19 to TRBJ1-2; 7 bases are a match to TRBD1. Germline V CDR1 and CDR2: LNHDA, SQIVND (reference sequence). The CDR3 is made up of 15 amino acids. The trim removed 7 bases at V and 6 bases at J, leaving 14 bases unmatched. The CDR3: CASTIGDRVPDGYTF. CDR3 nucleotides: TGTGCCAGTACCATAGGCGACAGGGTGCCTGATGGCTACACCTTC.

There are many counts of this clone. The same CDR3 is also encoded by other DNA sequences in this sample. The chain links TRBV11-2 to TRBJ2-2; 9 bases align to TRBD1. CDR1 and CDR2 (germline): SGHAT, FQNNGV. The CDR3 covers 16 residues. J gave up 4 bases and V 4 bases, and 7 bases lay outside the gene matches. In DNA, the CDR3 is TGTGCCAGCAGCTCTTACAGGGGGCGACGCACCGGGGAGCTGTTTTTT. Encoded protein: CASSSYRGRRTGELFF.

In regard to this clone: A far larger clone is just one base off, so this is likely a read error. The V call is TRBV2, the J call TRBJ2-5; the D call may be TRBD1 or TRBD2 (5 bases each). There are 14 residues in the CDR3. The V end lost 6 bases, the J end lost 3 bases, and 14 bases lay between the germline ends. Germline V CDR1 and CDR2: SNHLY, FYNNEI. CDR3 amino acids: CASRQGLREETQYF. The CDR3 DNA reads TGTGCCAGCAGGCAGGGCTTGAGGGAAGAGACCCAGTACTTC.

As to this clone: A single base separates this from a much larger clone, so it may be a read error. CDR3 sequence: CAISAQGGEQYF. CDR3 DNA sequence: TGTGCCATCAGTGCCCAGGGCGGGGAGCAGTACTTC. This rearrangement joins TRBV10-3 to TRBJ2-5; tentative D call: TRBD2 (6 bases). Germline V gene data show CDR1 as ENHRY and CDR2 as SYGVKD. The CDR3 covers 12 residues. The germline V and J ends were trimmed by 4 bases and 11 bases, with 14 bases remaining between them.

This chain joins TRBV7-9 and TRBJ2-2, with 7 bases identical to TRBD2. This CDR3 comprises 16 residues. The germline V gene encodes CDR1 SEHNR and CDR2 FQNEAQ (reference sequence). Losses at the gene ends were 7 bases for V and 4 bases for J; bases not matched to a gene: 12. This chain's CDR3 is CASNYLAGEATGELFF. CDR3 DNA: TGTGCCAGCAACTATCTGGCGGGGGAAGCCACCGGGGAGCTGTTTTTT. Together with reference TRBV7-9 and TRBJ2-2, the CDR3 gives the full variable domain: DTGVSQNPRHKITKRGQNVTFRCDPISEHNRLYWYRQTLGQGPEFLTYFQNEAQLEKSRLLSDRFSAERPKGSFSTLEIQRTEQGDSAMYLCASNYLAGEATGELFFGEGSRLTVL.

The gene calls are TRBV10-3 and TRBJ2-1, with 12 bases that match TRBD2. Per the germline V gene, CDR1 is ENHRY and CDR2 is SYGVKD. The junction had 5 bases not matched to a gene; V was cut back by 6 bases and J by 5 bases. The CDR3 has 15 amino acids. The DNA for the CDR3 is TGTGCCATCAGCAGGACTAGCGGGACCCACAATGAGCAGTTCTTC. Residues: CAISRTSGTHNEQFF.

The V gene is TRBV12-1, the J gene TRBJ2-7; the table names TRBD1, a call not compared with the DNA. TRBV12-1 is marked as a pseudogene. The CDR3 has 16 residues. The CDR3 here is CASSCLRAGGLSEQYF. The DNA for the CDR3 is TGTGCCAGCAGCTGCCTCAGGGCAGGGGGCTTGAGCGAGCAGTACTTC.

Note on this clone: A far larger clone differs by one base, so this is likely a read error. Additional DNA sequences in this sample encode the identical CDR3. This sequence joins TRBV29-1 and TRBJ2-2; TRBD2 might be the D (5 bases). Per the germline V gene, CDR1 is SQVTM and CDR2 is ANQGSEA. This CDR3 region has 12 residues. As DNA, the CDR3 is TGCAGCGGTAGGTGGAACACCGGGGAACTGTTTTTT. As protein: CSGRWNTGELFF.

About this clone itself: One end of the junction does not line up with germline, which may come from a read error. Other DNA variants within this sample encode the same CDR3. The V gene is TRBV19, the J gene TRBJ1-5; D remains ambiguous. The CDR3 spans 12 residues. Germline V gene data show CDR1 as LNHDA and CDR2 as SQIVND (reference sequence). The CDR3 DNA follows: TGTGCCAGTAGTATCTTTAATCAGCCCCAGCACTTT. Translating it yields CASSIFNQPQHF.

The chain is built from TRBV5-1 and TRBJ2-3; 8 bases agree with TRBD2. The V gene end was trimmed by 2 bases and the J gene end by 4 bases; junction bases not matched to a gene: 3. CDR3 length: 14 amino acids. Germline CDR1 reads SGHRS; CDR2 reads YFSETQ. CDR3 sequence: CASSLAGDADTQYF. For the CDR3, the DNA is TGCGCCAGCAGCTTAGCGGGAGACGCAGATACGCAGTATTTT. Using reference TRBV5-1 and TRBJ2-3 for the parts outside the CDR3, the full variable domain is KAGVTQTPRYLIKTRGQQVTLSCSPISGHRSVSWYQQTPGQGLQFLFEYFSETQRNKGNFPGRFSGRQFSNSRSEMNVSTLELGDSALYLCASSLAGDADTQYFGPGTRLTVL.

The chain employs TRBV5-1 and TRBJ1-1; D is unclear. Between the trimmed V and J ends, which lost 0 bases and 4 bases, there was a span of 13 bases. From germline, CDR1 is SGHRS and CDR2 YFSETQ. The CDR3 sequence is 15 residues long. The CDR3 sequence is CASSLGSGDSTEAFF. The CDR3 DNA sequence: TGCGCCAGCAGCTTGGGGTCCGGGGATAGCACTGAAGCTTTCTTT. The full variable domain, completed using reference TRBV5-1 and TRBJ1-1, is KAGVTQTPRYLIKTRGQQVTLSCSPISGHRSVSWYQQTPGQGLQFLFEYFSETQRNKGNFPGRFSGRQFSNSRSEMNVSTLELGDSALYLCASSLGSGDSTEAFFGQGTRLTVV.

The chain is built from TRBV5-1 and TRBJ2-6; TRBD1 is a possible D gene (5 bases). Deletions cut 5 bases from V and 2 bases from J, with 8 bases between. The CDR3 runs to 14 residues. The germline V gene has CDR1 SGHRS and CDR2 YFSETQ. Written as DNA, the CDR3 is TGCGCCAGCAGTCAGGGAACTGGGGCCAACGTCCTGACTTTC. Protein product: CASSQGTGANVLTF. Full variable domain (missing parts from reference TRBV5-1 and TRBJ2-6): KAGVTQTPRYLIKTRGQQVTLSCSPISGHRSVSWYQQTPGQGLQFLFEYFSETQRNKGNFPGRFSGRQFSNSRSEMNVSTLELGDSALYLCASSQGTGANVLTFGAGSRLTVL.

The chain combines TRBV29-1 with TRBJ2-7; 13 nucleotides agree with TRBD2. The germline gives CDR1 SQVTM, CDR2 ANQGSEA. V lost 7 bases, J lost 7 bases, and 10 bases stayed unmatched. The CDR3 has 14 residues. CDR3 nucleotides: TGCAGCGCCCTACAGGGACTAGCGGGAACGGAGCAGTACTTC. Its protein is CSALQGLAGTEQYF.